The source of this T cell receptor (beta chain) is a study of CD8 T cells in ankylosing spondylitis. This clonotype was counted at least ten times. This CDR3 contains 13 residues. Trimming removed 5 bases at V and 5 bases at J, with 10 bases between. Germline values: CDR1 SGHAT, CDR2 FQNNGV. TCRdb analysed the 5' RACE reads with MiXCR anew, one entry per CDR3 protein. Of 200,000 to 250,000 distinct CDR3 sequences listed, around 11% are singletons. Sequences were obtained from blood, either unsorted or a sorted T cell fraction (not recorded which). The receptor comes from a male donor with ankylosing spondylitis or in good health (not recorded which). V usage is TRBV11-2 and J usage is TRBJ2-1; D perhaps matches TRBD2 (6 bases). CDR3 DNA sequence: TGTGCCAGCAGCGGGGGAGGAAACAATGAGCAGTTCTTC. Its translation is CASSGGGNNEQFF.